This T cell receptor (beta chain) was recorded in a study of Tregs in tolerant kidney transplant recipients. Regarding the study as a whole: Donor-specific Treg expansion exceeded global Treg expansion in tolerant patients, suggesting antigen drive.

TCRdb keeps only in-frame clones here, not all; method: immunoSEQ multiplex PCR. The sample has roughly 64,000 clones, 87% seen once. This clone was seen only a few times. Its antigen is unidentified. Mixed chimerism was transient after nonmyeloablative marrow transplants from related graft donors. This CDR3 has 12 residues. J gave up 3 bases and V 9 bases, and 3 bases lay outside the gene matches. Germline values: CDR1 LNHDA, CDR2 SQIVND (reference sequence). The source is a human patient who received a combined kidney and bone marrow transplant. Some T cells here may be from the graft donor. Sequences were derived from CD4+ T cells from blood (PBMCs), sampled 6 months after the transplant. This rearrangement joins TRBV19 to TRBJ2-5; 8 bases match TRBD1. CDR3 region: CASRGLEETQYF. CDR3 coding DNA: TGTGCCAGCAGGGGGCTGGAAGAGACCCAGTACTTC.